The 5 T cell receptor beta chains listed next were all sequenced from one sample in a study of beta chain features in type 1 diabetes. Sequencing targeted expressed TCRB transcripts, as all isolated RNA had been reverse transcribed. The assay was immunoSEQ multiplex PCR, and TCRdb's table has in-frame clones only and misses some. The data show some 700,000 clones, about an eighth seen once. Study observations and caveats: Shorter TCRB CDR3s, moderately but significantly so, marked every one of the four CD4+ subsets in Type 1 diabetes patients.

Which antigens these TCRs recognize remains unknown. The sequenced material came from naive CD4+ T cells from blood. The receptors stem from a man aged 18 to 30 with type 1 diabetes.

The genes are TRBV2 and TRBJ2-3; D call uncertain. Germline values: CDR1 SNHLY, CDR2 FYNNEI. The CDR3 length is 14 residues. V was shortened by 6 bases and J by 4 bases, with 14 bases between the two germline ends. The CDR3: CASRSGILADTQYF. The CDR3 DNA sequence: TGTGCCAGCAGATCCGGAATTTTAGCAGATACGCAGTATTTT.

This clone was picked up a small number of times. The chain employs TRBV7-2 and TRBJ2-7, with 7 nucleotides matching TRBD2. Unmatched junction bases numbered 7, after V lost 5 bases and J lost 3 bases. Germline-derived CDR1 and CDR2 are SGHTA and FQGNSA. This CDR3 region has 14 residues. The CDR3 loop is CASSLVGGYYEQYF. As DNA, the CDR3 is TGTGCCAGCAGCCTTGTCGGGGGGTACTACGAGCAGTACTTC. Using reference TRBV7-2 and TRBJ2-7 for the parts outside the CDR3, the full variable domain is GAGVSQSPSNKVTEKGKDVELRCDPISGHTALYWYRQSLGQGLEFLIYFQGNSAPDKSGLPSDRFSAERTGGSVSTLTIQRTQQEDSAVYLCASSLVGGYYEQYFGPGTRLTVT.

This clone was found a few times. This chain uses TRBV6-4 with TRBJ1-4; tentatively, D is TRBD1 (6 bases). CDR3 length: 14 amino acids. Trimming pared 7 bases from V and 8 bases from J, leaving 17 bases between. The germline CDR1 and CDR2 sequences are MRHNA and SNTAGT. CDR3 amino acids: CASKADRLSEKLFF. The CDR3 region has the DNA TGTGCCAGCAAAGCGGACAGATTGTCAGAAAAACTGTTTTTT.

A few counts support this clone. The CDR3 nucleotides are TGTGCCAGCACCGTAGGGGGAGCCAATTCACCCCTCCACTTT. Translating gives CASTVGGANSPLHF. This chain connects TRBV25-1 to TRBJ1-6; TRBD1 is a possible D gene (6 bases). The V gene lost 7 bases and the J gene lost 7 bases, with 14 bases spanning the gap. The CDR3 covers 14 residues. In germline, CDR1 is MGHDK, CDR2 SYGVNS. Full variable domain (remainder filled in from reference TRBV25-1 and TRBJ1-6): EADIYQTPRYLVIGTGKKITLECSQTMGHDKMYWYQQDPGMELHLIHYSYGVNSTEKGDLSSESTVSRIRTEHFPLTLESARPSHTSQYLCASTVGGANSPLHFGNGTRLTVT.

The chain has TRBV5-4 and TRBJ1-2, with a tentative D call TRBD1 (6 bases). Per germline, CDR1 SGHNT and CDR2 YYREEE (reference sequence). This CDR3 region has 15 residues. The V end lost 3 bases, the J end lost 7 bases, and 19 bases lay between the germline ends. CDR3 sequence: CASSSSLTGTLGYTF. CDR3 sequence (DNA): TGTGCCAGCAGCTCCTCCCTTACAGGGACCCTTGGCTACACCTTC.